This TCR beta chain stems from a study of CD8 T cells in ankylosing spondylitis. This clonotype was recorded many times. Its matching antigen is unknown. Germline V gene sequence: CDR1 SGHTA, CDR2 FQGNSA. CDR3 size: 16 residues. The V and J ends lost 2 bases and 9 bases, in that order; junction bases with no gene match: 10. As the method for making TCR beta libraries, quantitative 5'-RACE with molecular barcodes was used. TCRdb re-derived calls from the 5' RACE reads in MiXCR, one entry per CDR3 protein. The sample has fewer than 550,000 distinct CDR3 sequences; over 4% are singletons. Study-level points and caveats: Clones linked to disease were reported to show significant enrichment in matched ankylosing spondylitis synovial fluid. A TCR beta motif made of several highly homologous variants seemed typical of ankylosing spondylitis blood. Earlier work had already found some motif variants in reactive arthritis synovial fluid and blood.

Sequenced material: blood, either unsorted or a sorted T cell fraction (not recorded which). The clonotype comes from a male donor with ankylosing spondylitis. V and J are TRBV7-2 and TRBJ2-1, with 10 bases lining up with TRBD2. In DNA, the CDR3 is TGTGCCAGCAGCTTAAGTCCAGCGGGGGGGCAGGCTGAGCAGTTCTTC. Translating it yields CASSLSPAGGQAEQFF.